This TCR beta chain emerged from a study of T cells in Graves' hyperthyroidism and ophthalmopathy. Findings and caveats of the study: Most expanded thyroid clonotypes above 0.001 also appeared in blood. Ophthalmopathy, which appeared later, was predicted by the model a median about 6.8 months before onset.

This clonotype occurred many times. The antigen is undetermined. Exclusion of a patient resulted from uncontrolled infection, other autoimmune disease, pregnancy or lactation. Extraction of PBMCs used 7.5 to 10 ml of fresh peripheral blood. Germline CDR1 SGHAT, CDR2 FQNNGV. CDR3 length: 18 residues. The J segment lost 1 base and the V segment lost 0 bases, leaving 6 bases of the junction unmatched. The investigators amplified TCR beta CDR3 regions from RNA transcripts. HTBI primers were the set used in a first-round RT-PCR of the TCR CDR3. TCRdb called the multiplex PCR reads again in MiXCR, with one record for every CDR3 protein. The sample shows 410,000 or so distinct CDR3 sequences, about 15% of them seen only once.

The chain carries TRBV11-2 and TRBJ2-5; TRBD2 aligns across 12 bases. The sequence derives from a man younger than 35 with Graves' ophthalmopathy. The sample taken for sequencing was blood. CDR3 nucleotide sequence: TGTGCCAGCAGCTTAGATCTAGCGGGGGGGTTGTTCCAAGAGACCCAGTACTTC. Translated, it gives CASSLDLAGGLFQETQYF.